These 21 T cell receptor beta chains originate from one sample sequenced in a study of identical twins. TCRdb re-derived calls from the 5' RACE reads in MiXCR, one entry per CDR3 protein. The sample comprises 350,000 to 450,000 distinct CDR3 sequences, less than 20% of which are singletons, and 12% rests with the top ten. The specimen sequenced was naive T cells sorted from blood. These receptors all stem from a man aged 45-65 years in good health.

This sequence joins TRBV6-1 and TRBJ2-2; 8 bases are shared with TRBD1. This CDR3 contains 16 residues. The junction had 11 bases not matched to a gene; V was cut back by 6 bases and J by 5 bases. CDR1 is MNHNS, CDR2 SASEGT, per germline. CDR3 residues: CASSKQGGAQTGELFF. Here the CDR3 DNA reads TGTGCCAGCAGCAAACAGGGGGGTGCACAAACCGGGGAGCTGTTTTTT.

This clonotype occurred a few times. This chain links TRBV5-5 with TRBJ2-7; D is unresolved. The germline V and J ends were trimmed by 1 base and 1 base, with 6 bases remaining between them. The CDR3 extends over 13 amino acids. The germline gives CDR1 SGHKS, CDR2 YYEKEE (reference sequence). The CDR3 loop is CASSLLQSYEQYF. The CDR3 region has the DNA TGTGCCAGCAGCTTGCTTCAGTCCTACGAGCAGTACTTC.

This clonotype came up a few times. The gene calls are TRBV4-3 and TRBJ2-1; TRBD2 matches 10 bases. Germline loops: CDR1 LGHNA, CDR2 YSLEER. J gave up 4 bases and V 0 bases, and 6 bases lay outside the gene matches. This CDR3 spans 17 amino acids. CDR3 sequence: CASSQEDLAGDYNEQFF. For the CDR3, the DNA is TGCGCCAGCAGCCAAGAGGACCTAGCGGGAGATTACAATGAGCAGTTCTTC.

CDR3 in DNA: TGTGCCACCAGCACGAGACGGGACTACGAGCAGTACTTC. Protein sequence: CATSTRRDYEQYF. The chain has TRBV15 and TRBJ2-7; tentatively, D is TRBD2 (5 bases). CDR3 length equals 13 residues. V was clipped by 4 bases and J by 3 bases, with 10 bases between them. Looked up from germline, CDR1 is LNHNV and CDR2 is YYDKDF (reference sequence).

This chain uses TRBV6-2 or TRBV6-3 with TRBJ2-7; TRBD1 agrees at 7 bases. V shed 7 bases, J shed 0 bases, and the junction held 6 bases outside the gene matches. The CDR3 runs 14 residues. Germline V gene data show CDR1 as MNHEY and CDR2 as SVGEGT. For the CDR3, the DNA is TGTGCCAGCACCCTGCGACAGGGCTCCTACGAGCAGTACTTC. It encodes CASTLRQGSYEQYF.

In this sample, this clonotype turned up a few times. The chain joins TRBV12-3 or TRBV12-4 to TRBJ1-1; no clear D. This CDR3 comprises 17 residues. Between the trimmed V and J ends, which lost 0 bases and 0 bases, there was a span of 14 bases. For the CDR3, the DNA is TGTGCCAGCAGTTTAGCACTCGGCGCGAATATGAACACTGAAGCTTTCTTT. It yields the protein CASSLALGANMNTEAFF.

This clonotype has only a few counts. The V call is TRBV5-1, the J call TRBJ2-7; D perhaps matches TRBD1 (6 bases). This CDR3 spans 14 amino acids. The V gene lost 2 bases and the J gene lost 4 bases, with 13 bases spanning the gap. Germline-derived CDR1 and CDR2 are SGHRS and YFSETQ. The CDR3 sequence: CASSFSQGLYEQYF. CDR3 nucleotide sequence: TGCGCCAGCAGCTTCTCACAGGGTCTTTACGAGCAGTACTTC.

This clonotype has a handful of counts. This chain uses TRBV28 with TRBJ1-2, with 9 nucleotides matching TRBD1. The ends lost 6 bases at V and 3 bases at J; junction bases unmatched: 5. This CDR3 comprises 14 residues. Germline CDR1 is MDHEN and CDR2 is SYDVKM. CDR3 in amino acids: CASSQGQGYYGYTF. CDR3 nucleotides: TGTGCCAGCAGCCAGGGACAGGGCTACTATGGCTACACCTTC.

This chain links TRBV20-1 with TRBJ2-5; no reliable D call. CDR1 and CDR2 from the germline V gene are DFQATT and SNEGSKA (reference sequence). The CDR3 totals 14 residues. Trimming took 3 bases from V and 6 from J, leaving 17 bases between them. The CDR3 loop reads CSASPQPVPKTQYF. For the CDR3, the DNA is TGCAGTGCTAGCCCTCAACCGGTCCCAAAGACCCAGTACTTC.

This chain joins TRBV7-1 and TRBJ1-1; a possible D gene is TRBD1 (6 bases). TRBV7-1 has ORF status, its function being uncertain. V lost 6 bases and J 4 bases, leaving 12 bases between the germline ends. The CDR3 covers 13 residues. Here the CDR3 DNA reads TGTGCCAGCAGATACACAGGGAGCACTGAAGCTTTCTTT. It codes for CASRYTGSTEAFF.

CDR3 region: CASSLLLGTDTQYF. The CDR3 region has the DNA TGTGCCAGCAGCTTATTGTTGGGGACAGATACGCAGTATTTT. The rearrangement uses TRBV7-2 and TRBJ2-3; the D is unclear. V lost 2 bases, J lost 3 bases, and 9 bases lay in between. Germline V gene lookup returns CDR1 SGHTA and CDR2 FQGNSA. This CDR3 spans 14 amino acids.

This clonotype was observed a handful of times. The chain has TRBV29-1 and TRBJ1-1; D is perhaps TRBD1 (5 bases). The CDR3 runs 15 residues. Per germline, CDR1 SQVTM and CDR2 ANQGSEA. Trimming left V 6 bases short and J 0 bases short, with 17 bases between. DNA of the CDR3: TGCAGCGTAAAGCTTTTATTGACAGTGAACACTGAAGCTTTCTTT. Its protein product is CSVKLLLTVNTEAFF.

Many counts were recorded for this clonotype. The chain combines TRBV12-3 or TRBV12-4 with TRBJ2-6, with D possibly matching TRBD1 (5 bases). The CDR3 is 15 amino acids. V lost 1 base to trimming and J lost 6 bases, with 10 bases between them. The CDR3 here is CASSLGQGTANVLTF. The CDR3 bases are TGTGCCAGCAGTTTAGGCCAGGGAACGGCCAACGTCCTGACTTTC.

This clonotype was observed a few times. This chain links TRBV7-2 with TRBJ1-2; D ambiguous. CDR1 and CDR2 from the germline V gene are SGHTA and FQGNSA. Trimming took off 5 bases at V and 7 bases at J, with 14 bases between the two ends. The CDR3 loop spans 13 amino acids. CDR3 residues: CASSPHVDVGYTF. For the CDR3, the DNA is TGTGCCAGCAGCCCCCATGTCGACGTTGGCTACACCTTC.

This clonotype was detected ten times or more. V usage is TRBV6-5 and J usage is TRBJ2-7, with D perhaps given as TRBD1 or TRBD2 (5 bases each). Germline V gene lookup returns CDR1 MNHEY and CDR2 SVGAGI. CDR3 length: 18 residues. Trimming took 4 bases from V and 2 from J, leaving 24 bases between them. CDR3 bases: TGTGCCAGCAGTTCTATACCCGGGACGACCCTTTTTACCTACGAGCAGTACTTC. Its protein product is CASSSIPGTTLFTYEQYF.

This clonotype was counted only a few times. The V gene is TRBV6-5, the J gene TRBJ2-5; D unclear. CDR3 length equals 15 residues. V dropped 0 bases and J dropped 2 bases, with 10 bases sitting between them. Germline assignment: CDR1 MNHEY and CDR2 SVGAGI. CDR3 nucleotide sequence: TGTGCCAGCAGTTACTCGACGACCGGACAAGAGACCCAGTACTTC. Translating gives CASSYSTTGQETQYF.

The V and J genes are TRBV7-9 and TRBJ2-3, with D perhaps TRBD2 (7 bases). The CDR3 totals 16 residues. V lost 5 bases to trimming and J lost 3 bases, with 18 bases between them. The germline gives CDR1 SEHNR, CDR2 FQNEAQ (reference sequence). CDR3 nucleotide sequence: TGTGCCAGCAGCCCCCGAGGGGGAGGGCCAACAGATACGCAGTATTTT. Amino acids: CASSPRGGGPTDTQYF.

This clonotype has a handful of counts. The rearrangement links TRBV20-1 to TRBJ2-2; 15 bases map to TRBD2. This CDR3 contains 17 residues. V lost 3 bases, J lost 2 bases, and 4 bases stayed unmatched. CDR1 and CDR2 (germline): DFQATT, SNEGSKA (reference sequence). CDR3 amino acids: CSARGTSGRINTGELFF. CDR3 sequence (DNA): TGCAGTGCTAGGGGGACTAGCGGGAGGATCAACACCGGGGAGCTGTTTTTT.

The table lists this clonotype with a few counts. The chain combines TRBV2 with TRBJ1-1; D might be TRBD1 (6 bases). Per germline, CDR1 SNHLY and CDR2 FYNNEI. This CDR3 has 13 residues. V lost 9 bases, J lost 1 base, and 12 bases lay in between. The CDR3 protein is CASLGQPNTEAFF. For the CDR3, the DNA is TGTGCCAGTTTAGGACAGCCGAACACTGAAGCTTTCTTT.

The table lists this clonotype with a few counts. The V call is TRBV5-1, the J call TRBJ2-5; unclear D gene. V was shortened by 0 bases and J by 3 bases, with 15 bases between the two germline ends. The CDR3 is 16 amino acids. Per germline, CDR1 SGHRS and CDR2 YFSETQ. CDR3 bases: TGCGCCAGCAGCTTGGGGGCCGGGCCCCCGAAAGAGACCCAGTACTTC. Its protein is CASSLGAGPPKETQYF.

This clonotype was picked up one time. The genes are TRBV10-2 and TRBJ2-7; D is undetermined. This CDR3 spans 12 amino acids. Germline loops: CDR1 WSHSY, CDR2 SAAADI. V was pared by 8 bases and J by 2 bases, with 10 bases between. DNA of the CDR3: TGCGCCAGCGGAAACTATGCCTACGAGCAGTACTTC. Protein product: CASGNYAYEQYF.